What follows are 9 T cell receptor beta chains derived from one specimen sequenced in a study of beta chain features in type 1 diabetes listed by TCRdb under 2018. What the research found in general, with its limitations: A moderate but significant shortening of TCRB CDR3 length was observed in type 1 diabetes patients in all four CD4+ subsets.

Libraries came from the immunoSEQ multiplex PCR assay. The entire isolated RNA was reverse transcribed using the High Capacity cDNA Reverse Transcription Kit, and thus expressed TCRB transcripts were sequenced. TCRdb holds this immuneACCESS table with in-frame rearrangements only. Some clones are missing; in checked studies, unresolved V genes explain under half, and the rest has no known cause. Counted in this sample were more than 300,000 clones; 9.3% of them appeared once. The ten largest make up around 1% of the sample. These receptors' antigens are unknown. Material: central memory CD4+ T cells from blood. The receptors derive from a man younger than 45 with type 1 diabetes.

This clone was found a few times. The J gene is TRBJ2-3, the V gene TRBV11-2, with D possibly TRBD2 on 6 matching bases. The V and J ends lost 1 base and 3 bases respectively, with 20 bases between them. The CDR3 extends over 18 amino acids. Germline V lookup: CDR1 SGHAT, CDR2 FQNNGV. The CDR3 DNA follows: TGTGCCAGCAGCTTAGGGAAGGGCTTCGGGGGAGATACAGATACGCAGTATTTT. Its translation: CASSLGKGFGGDTDTQYF.

V is TRBV6-5 and J is TRBJ1-6, with 8 bases matching TRBD1. CDR3 size: 16 residues. The V gene end was trimmed by 2 bases and the J gene end by 8 bases; junction bases not matched to a gene: 8. Germline values: CDR1 MNHEY, CDR2 SVGAGI. CDR3 bases: TGTGCCAGCAGTTACACTCAGACAGGGGCTGATTCACCCCTCCACTTT. It is translated as CASSYTQTGADSPLHF.

To note about this clone: The sample holds other DNA sequences that translate to the same CDR3. This chain connects TRBV5-1 to TRBJ2-5, with D perhaps given as TRBD1 or TRBD2 (5 bases each). From germline, CDR1 is SGHRS and CDR2 YFSETQ. CDR3 size: 13 residues. Trimming removed 2 bases from V and 2 bases from J, with 7 bases in between. The CDR3 region is CASSLEGQETQYF. The CDR3 DNA is TGCGCCAGCAGCTTAGAGGGGCAAGAGACCCAGTACTTC. The full variable domain, with the rest looked up from reference TRBV5-1 and TRBJ2-5, is KAGVTQTPRYLIKTRGQQVTLSCSPISGHRSVSWYQQTPGQGLQFLFEYFSETQRNKGNFPGRFSGRQFSNSRSEMNVSTLELGDSALYLCASSLEGQETQYFGPGTRLLVL.

In its sample, this clone was seen many times. The genes are TRBV27 and TRBJ1-5, with D unclear. The germline V and J ends were trimmed by 2 bases and 2 bases, with 4 bases remaining between them. This CDR3 spans 13 amino acids. Germline-derived CDR1 and CDR2 are MNHEY and SMNVEV (reference sequence). The CDR3 region is CASSLKRNQPQHF. The CDR3 coding sequence is TGTGCCAGCAGTTTAAAGCGCAATCAGCCCCAGCATTTT.

This clone was found many times. The chain has TRBV7-2 and TRBJ2-1; 11 nucleotides match TRBD1. Germline CDR1 reads SGHTA; CDR2 reads FQGNSA. The length of the CDR3 is 15 residues. Trimming took 1 base from V and 8 from J; bases not matched to a gene: 4. CDR3 sequence reads: CASSLVRDRGYEQFF. In DNA, the CDR3 is TGTGCCAGCAGCTTAGTCCGGGACAGGGGGTATGAGCAGTTCTTC.

This clone occurred many times. The chain employs TRBV10-3 and TRBJ2-5; 8 positions match TRBD1. This CDR3 region has 10 residues. J was trimmed by 12 bases and V by 11 bases; bases with no gene match: 8. Looked up from germline, CDR1 is ENHRY and CDR2 is SYGVKD. The CDR3 nucleotides are TGTGCCCTCACAGGGGGAAGGGAGTACTTC. Protein sequence: CALTGGREYF.

The chain couples TRBV18 to TRBJ2-2, with no clear D. The CDR3 length is 14 residues. The V end was cut by 3 bases, the J end by 6 bases, with 11 bases between. Per the germline V gene, CDR1 is KGHSH and CDR2 is LQKENI. The CDR3: CASSPAAQAGELFF. DNA for the CDR3: TGTGCCAGCTCACCGGCTGCCCAAGCCGGGGAGCTGTTTTTT.

CDR3 DNA sequence: TGTGCCAGCTCACCATATCTAGCGGGGGAGTACGAGCAGTACTTC. Amino acid sequence: CASSPYLAGEYEQYF. V gene TRBV18 combines with J gene TRBJ2-7; 10 bases line up with TRBD2. The ends lost 2 bases at V and 4 bases at J; junction bases unmatched: 5. This CDR3 is 15 amino acids long. The germline V gene has CDR1 KGHSH and CDR2 LQKENI.

This rearrangement joins TRBV5-1 to TRBJ2-3; weak D call: TRBD2 (6 bases). In germline, CDR1 is SGHRS, CDR2 YFSETQ. Trimming took 5 bases from V and 5 from J, leaving 18 bases between them. CDR3 length: 15 amino acids. The CDR3 DNA is TGCGCCAGCAGGGAGGGACTGGGGGTAAGAGATACGCAGTATTTT. It translates to CASREGLGVRDTQYF.